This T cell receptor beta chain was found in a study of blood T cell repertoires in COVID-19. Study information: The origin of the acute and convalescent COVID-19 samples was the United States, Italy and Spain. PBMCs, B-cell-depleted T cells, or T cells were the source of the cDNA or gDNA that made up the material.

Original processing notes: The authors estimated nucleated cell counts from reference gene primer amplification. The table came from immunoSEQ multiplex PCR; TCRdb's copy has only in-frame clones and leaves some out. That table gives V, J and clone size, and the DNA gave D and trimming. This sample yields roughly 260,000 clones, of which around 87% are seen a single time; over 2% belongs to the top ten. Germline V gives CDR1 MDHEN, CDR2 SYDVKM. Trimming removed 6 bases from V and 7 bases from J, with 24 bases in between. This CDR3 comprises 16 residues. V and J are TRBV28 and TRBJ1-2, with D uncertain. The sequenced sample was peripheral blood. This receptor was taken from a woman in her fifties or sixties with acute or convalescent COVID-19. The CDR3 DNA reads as TGTGCCAGCAGCCAAATCTCGGTACGCACCCGGTCTGGCTACACCTTC. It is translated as CASSQISVRTRSGYTF.